The 25 T cell receptor beta chains given below trace back to one sample, sequenced in a study of blood T cell repertoires in COVID-19. Generated by immunoSEQ multiplex PCR, the TCRdb table keeps only in-frame clones and is missing some. The table shows around 160,000 clones, with 80% to 90% occurring only once. Specimen: peripheral blood. The receptors stem from a human donor in a cohort sampled during active COVID-19.

J is TRBJ1-1 and V is TRBV5-1; no firm D call. Per germline, CDR1 SGHRS and CDR2 YFSETQ. The germline V and J ends were trimmed by 0 bases and 4 bases, with 7 bases remaining between them. The CDR3 covers 13 residues. The CDR3 DNA sequence: TGCGCCAGCAGCTTGGAGCGGGGCACTGAAGCTTTCTTT. Amino acid sequence: CASSLERGTEAFF.

V is TRBV11-2 and J is TRBJ1-5; no firm D call. V shed 1 base and J shed 5 bases, with 12 bases lying between them. Looked up from germline, CDR1 is SGHAT and CDR2 is FQNNGV. The CDR3 has 15 amino acids. The CDR3 DNA reads TGTGCCAGCAGCTTAGTTCATGGCGGAGATCAGCCCCAGCATTTT. The encoded protein is CASSLVHGGDQPQHF.

The chain uses TRBV5-1 and TRBJ2-3; possibly TRBD1 for D (6 bases). Germline CDR1 and CDR2: SGHRS and YFSETQ. The V end lost 2 bases, the J end lost 0 bases, and 10 bases lay between the germline ends. The CDR3 is 15 amino acids. The CDR3 bases are TGCGCCAGCAGCTTCTCCGACAGGAGCACAGATACGCAGTATTTT. Its translation: CASSFSDRSTDTQYF.

The chain links TRBV5-1 to TRBJ2-3; 9 nucleotides align to TRBD1. This CDR3 contains 15 residues. Germline assignment: CDR1 SGHRS and CDR2 YFSETQ. V gave up 4 bases and J gave up 2 bases; unmatched junction bases: 5. The CDR3 region is CASSPRTGDTDTQYF. In DNA, the CDR3 is TGCGCCAGCAGCCCAAGGACAGGGGACACAGATACGCAGTATTTT.

This chain links TRBV12-3 or TRBV12-4 with TRBJ1-3, with D hard to call. CDR3 length equals 12 residues. Trimming removed 10 bases from V and 3 bases from J, with 10 bases in between. The CDR3 loop reads CATRWFGNTIYF. DNA of the CDR3: TGTGCCACTAGGTGGTTTGGAAACACCATATATTTT.

The count of this clone is one. The chain employs TRBV7-6 and TRBJ1-3; D gene ambiguous. V gave up 8 bases and J gave up 3 bases, with 17 bases separating them. This CDR3 is 15 amino acids long. The germline CDR1 and CDR2 sequences are SGHVS and FNYEAQ. CDR3 protein: CASGGSVGIGNTIYF. In DNA, the CDR3 is TGTGCCAGCGGTGGTTCGGTGGGCATTGGAAACACCATATATTTT.

The chain carries TRBV13 and TRBJ2-5, with 9 bases identical to TRBD2. Germline V lookup: CDR1 PRHDT, CDR2 FYEKMQ (reference sequence). The CDR3 sequence is 17 residues long. After removal of 4 bases from V and 2 bases from J, the junction contained 11 bases not matched to a gene. The CDR3 nucleotides are TGTGCCAGCAGCTCGATCTCCGCGGGGGGGCGGCAAGAGACCCAGTACTTC. As protein: CASSSISAGGRQETQYF. Complete variable domain (other parts from reference TRBV13 and TRBJ2-5): AAGVIQSPRHLIKEKRETATLKCYPIPRHDTVYWYQQGPGQDPQFLISFYEKMQSDKGSIPDRFSAQQFSDYHSELNMSSLELGDSALYFCASSSISAGGRQETQYFGPGTRLLVL.

The J gene is TRBJ2-1, the V gene TRBV2, with D perhaps matching TRBD2 (6 bases). This CDR3 contains 16 residues. Germline V gives CDR1 SNHLY, CDR2 FYNNEI. Trimming left V 6 bases short and J 8 bases short, with 23 bases between. In nucleotides, the CDR3 is TGTGCCAGCAGCGCCTCTCCCCTCACTAGCACCCATGAGCAGTTCTTC. As protein: CASSASPLTSTHEQFF. The full variable domain, in which reference TRBV2 and TRBJ2-1 provide the parts outside the CDR3, is EPEVTQTPSHQVTQMGQEVILRCVPISNHLYFYWYRQILGQKVEFLVSFYNNEISEKSEIFDDQFSVERPDGSNFTLKIRSTKLEDSAMYFCASSASPLTSTHEQFFGPGTRLTVL.

The chain couples TRBV7-9 to TRBJ2-2, with D possibly matching TRBD1 (6 bases). The CDR3 runs 17 residues. Germline V gene lookup returns CDR1 SEHNR and CDR2 FQNEAQ (reference sequence). The V end was cut by 2 bases, the J end by 0 bases, with 13 bases between. The CDR3 nucleotides read TGTGCCAGCAGCTTACCACGGACAGCGTCGAACACCGGGGAGCTGTTTTTT. Its protein product is CASSLPRTASNTGELFF.

The chain uses TRBV9 and TRBJ2-7, with a tentative D call TRBD2 (6 bases). The CDR3 is 15 amino acids. Trimming cost V 3 bases and J 0 bases, with 13 bases left between them. From germline, CDR1 is SGDLS and CDR2 YYNGEE. The CDR3 is CASSEKVADSYEQYF. In DNA form, the CDR3 reads TGTGCCAGCAGCGAAAAGGTAGCGGACTCCTACGAGCAGTACTTC.

This chain links TRBV5-1 with TRBJ1-6; 7 bases agree with TRBD1. With V trimmed by 3 bases and J by 5 bases, 8 bases remained unmatched. Germline-derived CDR1 and CDR2 are SGHRS and YFSETQ. This CDR3 contains 16 residues. In DNA form, the CDR3 reads TGCGCCAGCAGCTACGACAGGGTGCAGAATAATTCACCCCTCCACTTT. Amino acid sequence: CASSYDRVQNNSPLHF. The full variable domain, its missing parts supplied by reference TRBV5-1 and TRBJ1-6, is KAGVTQTPRYLIKTRGQQVTLSCSPISGHRSVSWYQQTPGQGLQFLFEYFSETQRNKGNFPGRFSGRQFSNSRSEMNVSTLELGDSALYLCASSYDRVQNNSPLHFGNGTRLTVT.

This sequence joins TRBV9 and TRBJ1-6; D gene uncertain. This CDR3 contains 13 residues. Trimming stripped 0 bases from V and 6 bases from J, with 4 bases between. Germline values: CDR1 SGDLS, CDR2 YYNGEE. The CDR3 reads CASSVDSNSPLHF. The DNA of the CDR3 is TGTGCCAGCAGCGTAGACAGTAATTCACCCCTCCACTTT. Full variable domain (rest looked up from reference TRBV9 and TRBJ1-6): DSGVTQTPKHLITATGQRVTLRCSPRSGDLSVYWYQQSLDQGLQFLIQYYNGEERAKGNILERFSAQQFPDLHSELNLSSLELGDSALYFCASSVDSNSPLHFGNGTRLTVT.

This chain links TRBV11-2 with TRBJ2-7; 7 bases match TRBD1. V lost 5 bases and J lost 2; bases outside the gene matches: 9. The germline gives CDR1 SGHAT, CDR2 FQNNGV. This CDR3 spans 15 amino acids. The CDR3 nucleotides read TGTGCCAGCAGCCTCCAGGGGGTTCCGGCCTACGAGCAGTACTTC. Translation: CASSLQGVPAYEQYF. The whole variable domain, filled in from reference TRBV11-2 and TRBJ2-7, reads EAGVAQSPRYKIIEKRQSVAFWCNPISGHATLYWYQQILGQGPKLLIQFQNNGVVDDSQLPKDRFSAERLKGVDSTLKIQPAKLEDSAVYLCASSLQGVPAYEQYFGPGTRLTVT.

The chain joins TRBV5-1 to TRBJ2-7; 13 bases fit TRBD2. Germline CDR1 is SGHRS and CDR2 is YFSETQ. The CDR3 loop spans 18 amino acids. V was pared by 3 bases and J by 7 bases, with 16 bases of the junction left unmatched. CDR3 in DNA: TGCGCCAGCAGCTCGGTACCGGGACTAGCGGGGCCAAGGGGGGAGCAGTACTTC. It translates to CASSSVPGLAGPRGEQYF.

The chain joins TRBV5-4 to TRBJ1-2, with D perhaps matching TRBD1 (6 bases). The length of the CDR3 is 15 residues. The V gene's germline CDR1 is SGHNT and CDR2 YYREEE (reference sequence). The V gene lost 2 bases and the J gene lost 1 base, with 12 bases spanning the gap. The CDR3 loop is CASSLMDSFNYGYTF. The CDR3 bases are TGTGCCAGCAGCTTAATGGACAGCTTTAACTATGGCTACACCTTC.

The chain is built from TRBV5-4 and TRBJ1-5, with D tentatively TRBD1 (6 bases). This CDR3 has 14 residues. The V gene lost 4 bases and the J gene lost 5 bases, with 13 bases spanning the gap. Germline loops: CDR1 SGHNT, CDR2 YYREEE (reference sequence). As DNA, the CDR3 is TGTGCCAGCAGCGAGGGTGGGGGCCATCAGCCCCAGCATTTT. Protein: CASSEGGGHQPQHF.

The chain has TRBV19 and TRBJ2-2, with D possibly being TRBD1 (7 bases). Germline values: CDR1 LNHDA, CDR2 SQIVND (reference sequence). The CDR3 consists of 16 residues. Trimming pared 7 bases from V and 7 bases from J, leaving 22 bases between. The DNA of the CDR3 is TGTGCCAGTAATCTTAGGGCGCAGGGGGGTATCGGGGAGCTGTTTTTT. Protein product: CASNLRAQGGIGELFF.

This clone was observed once. The CDR3 spells CASSQPGTAAATIYF. The CDR3 DNA is TGCGCCAGCAGCCAGCCCGGGACAGCCGCTGCCACCATATATTTT. V is TRBV4-1 and J is TRBJ1-3; 7 bases fit TRBD1. The germline V gene has CDR1 MGHRA and CDR2 YSYEKL. The J segment lost 9 bases and the V segment lost 3 bases, leaving 11 bases of the junction unmatched. This CDR3 has 15 residues.

This clone was detected only a few times. The chain couples TRBV20-1 to TRBJ2-4; D might be TRBD1 (6 bases). This CDR3 is built from 11 residues. Germline assignment: CDR1 DFQATT and CDR2 SNEGSKA (reference sequence). V lost 6 bases and J 6 bases, leaving 9 bases between the germline ends. The CDR3 here is CSAPQGNIQYF. CDR3 coding DNA: TGCAGTGCCCCACAGGGAAACATTCAGTACTTC.

The gene calls are TRBV11-2 and TRBJ2-5; TRBD1 matches 10 bases. Losses at the gene ends were 4 bases for V and 7 bases for J; bases not matched to a gene: 6. CDR1 is SGHAT, CDR2 FQNNGV, per germline. The length of the CDR3 is 14 residues. The CDR3 DNA sequence: TGTGCCAGCAGCTACAACCGGGACAGGGGGACCCAGTACTTC. It encodes CASSYNRDRGTQYF.

The table lists this clone with a few counts. This chain uses TRBV18 with TRBJ2-7, with TRBD1 matching 10 bases. This CDR3 has 14 amino acids. CDR1 and CDR2 from the germline V gene are KGHSH and LQKENI. V lost 4 bases to trimming and J lost 4 bases; unmatched junction nucleotides: 4. This CDR3 reads CASSRGQGIYEQYF. CDR3 sequence (DNA): TGTGCCAGCTCACGGGGACAGGGGATTTACGAGCAGTACTTC.

V usage is TRBV5-1 and J usage is TRBJ2-7, with TRBD1 matching over 10 bases. The V gene's germline CDR1 is SGHRS and CDR2 YFSETQ. CDR3 size: 14 residues. V lost 5 bases to trimming and J lost 4 bases; unmatched junction nucleotides: 6. CDR3 nucleotide sequence: TGCGCCAGCAGACTGGGACAGGGGATGTACGAGCAGTACTTC. Its protein product is CASRLGQGMYEQYF.

This chain links TRBV3-1 (or the pseudogene TRBV3-2) with TRBJ1-5; no clear D gene. V shed 0 bases and J shed 3 bases, with 9 bases lying between them. CDR3 length: 15 residues. Per germline, CDR1 LGHDT and CDR2 YNNKEL (reference sequence). The CDR3 bases are TGTGCCAGCAGCCAAGATCTTGAGTACAATCAGCCCCAGCATTTT. It translates to CASSQDLEYNQPQHF.

This chain joins TRBV7-6 and TRBJ2-3, with a possible D match to TRBD2 (6 bases). The V gene's germline CDR1 is SGHVS and CDR2 FNYEAQ. Trimming shortened V by 5 bases and J by 3 bases, and 12 bases separated the two germline ends. The CDR3 has 14 amino acids. The CDR3 coding sequence is TGTGCCAGCAGCCGCCAACTAGCAACAGATACGCAGTATTTT. It codes for CASSRQLATDTQYF.

The rearrangement uses TRBV6-5 and TRBJ1-5; 7 bases align to TRBD1. Germline V gives CDR1 MNHEY, CDR2 SVGAGI. CDR3 length: 15 residues. V lost 5 bases, J lost 7 bases, and 11 bases stayed unmatched. CDR3: CASSHRGKGQQPQHF. The CDR3 nucleotides read TGTGCCAGCAGTCACAGGGGTAAGGGCCAACAGCCCCAGCATTTT.